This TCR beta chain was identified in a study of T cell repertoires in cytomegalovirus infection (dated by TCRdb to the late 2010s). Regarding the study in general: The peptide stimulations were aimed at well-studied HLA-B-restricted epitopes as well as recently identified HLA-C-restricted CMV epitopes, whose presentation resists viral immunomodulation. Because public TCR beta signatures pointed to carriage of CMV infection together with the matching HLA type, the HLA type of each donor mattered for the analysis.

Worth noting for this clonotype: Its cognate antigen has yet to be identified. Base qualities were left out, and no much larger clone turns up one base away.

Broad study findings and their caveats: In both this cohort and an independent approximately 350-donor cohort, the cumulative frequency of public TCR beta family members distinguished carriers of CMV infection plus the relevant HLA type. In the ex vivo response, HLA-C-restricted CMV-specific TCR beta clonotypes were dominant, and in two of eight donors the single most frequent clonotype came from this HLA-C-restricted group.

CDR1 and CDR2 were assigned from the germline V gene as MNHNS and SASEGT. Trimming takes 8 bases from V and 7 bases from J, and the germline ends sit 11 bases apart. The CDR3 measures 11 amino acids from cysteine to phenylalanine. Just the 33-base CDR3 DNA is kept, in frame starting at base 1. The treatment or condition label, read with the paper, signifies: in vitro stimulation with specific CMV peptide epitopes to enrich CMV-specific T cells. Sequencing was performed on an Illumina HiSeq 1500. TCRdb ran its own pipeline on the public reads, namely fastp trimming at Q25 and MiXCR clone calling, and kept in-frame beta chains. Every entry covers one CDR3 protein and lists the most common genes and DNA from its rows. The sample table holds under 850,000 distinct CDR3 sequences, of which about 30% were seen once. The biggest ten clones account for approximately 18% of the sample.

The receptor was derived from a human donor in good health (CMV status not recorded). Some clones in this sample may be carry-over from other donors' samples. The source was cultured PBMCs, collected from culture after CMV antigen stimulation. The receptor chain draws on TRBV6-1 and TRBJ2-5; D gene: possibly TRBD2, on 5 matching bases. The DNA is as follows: TGTGCCAGCCGGGGAACGGGGACCCAGTACTTC. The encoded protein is CASRGTGTQYF.